This TCR beta chain is from a study of CD8 T cells in ankylosing spondylitis (dated by TCRdb to the late 2010s). Background for the entire study: The study set out to find disease-linked TCR variants by profiling T cell receptor beta repertoires in ankylosing spondylitis patients and healthy donors. The whole study cohort included under 140 healthy donors and 25 ankylosing spondylitis patients. Peripheral blood was sampled, and synovial fluid was additionally collected from ankylosing spondylitis patients. The paper as a whole reports these results and caveats: A TCR beta motif made up of several highly homologous amino acid variants appeared to be characteristic of blood from ankylosing spondylitis patients. Some of the motif variants had been reported before in the synovial fluid and blood of reactive arthritis patients, a finding that suggests common disease-initiation mechanisms. The disease-linked clones were reported as significantly enriched in matched synovial fluid samples from ankylosing spondylitis patients. A CD8+ phenotype was shown by the disease-linked clones, which were found at relatively low frequencies in peripheral blood.

Instrument used: Illumina HiSeq 2500. Quantitative 5'-RACE with molecular barcodes was the method used to prepare the TCR beta libraries. The authors processed their data as follows. A new computational method, built on a probabilistic model of VDJ rearrangement, was used to identify disease-linked TCR variants. TCRdb cleaned the public reads at Q25 with fastp, built clones with MiXCR and kept in-frame beta chains. Every distinct CDR3 protein forms one entry, paired with its most common genes and DNA. The V and J calls were determined by TCRdb, not by the authors. The sample table shows hundreds of thousands of distinct CDR3 sequences, and 20% to 30% are seen once. The ten largest clonotypes hold 0.89% of the sample. Deletion took 3 bases off V and 3 bases off J, with a span of 11 bases between the germline ends. The CDR3 runs 14 residues from the cysteine to the phenylalanine. The read is trimmed to its CDR3 DNA, 42 bases read in frame from base 1.

Turning to this clonotype: This clone's antigen is unknown. Qualities for individual bases were not recorded, and no much larger clone is one base off.

The receptor chain draws on TRBV12-3 or TRBV12-4 and TRBJ1-1; the D gene remains uncertain. The receptor's source is a male donor with ankylosing spondylitis. Sequenced: blood, either unsorted or a sorted T cell fraction (not recorded which). The nucleotide sequence is given as TGTGCCAGCAGTTTCGCGCCGGAGGACACTGAAGCTTTCTTT. This translates into CASSFAPEDTEAFF.